There are a few counts of the clone carrying this T cell receptor beta chain. Measured with immunoSEQ multiplex PCR; TCRdb has only the in-frame clones, and not every one. Here the sample spans fewer than 40,000 clones, 79% being singletons. The junction had 9 bases not matched to a gene; V was cut back by 2 bases and J by 6 bases. This CDR3 contains 16 residues. Germline lookup yields CDR1 SNHLY and CDR2 FYNNEI. The data belong to a study of radiotherapy plus CTLA-4 blockade in lung cancer. Background on the study: Overall, approximately 18% of patients showed an objective response, while 25% to 35% attained disease control.

This receptor was taken from a human donor with non-small cell lung cancer that progressed on radiotherapy plus ipilimumab. This specimen consisted of peripheral blood, obtained from a patient treated with radiotherapy plus ipilimumab. The gene calls are TRBV2 and TRBJ2-5; 10 nucleotides match TRBD2. This CDR3 is CASSEQGASGGKTQYF. As DNA, the CDR3 is TGTGCCAGCAGTGAACAGGGGGCTAGCGGGGGAAAGACCCAGTACTTC.